What follows is one T cell receptor beta chain and its context. The antigen is not known. The protocol was immunoSEQ multiplex PCR, while the TCRdb copy is restricted to in-frame clones and leaves out a portion. This table has about 110,000 clones, approximately 89% appearing once. These data originate in a study of OX40 agonist ivuxolimab in advanced cancers. Broader study findings: Partial responders receiving 0.1-3.0 mg/kg showed among the lowest clonal expansion. Among T cells, CD8+ cells averaged more expanded clones than CD4+ cells.

Trimming took 3 bases from V and 8 from J, leaving 14 bases between them. The CDR3 sequence is 13 residues long. Looked up from germline, CDR1 is SGHTS and CDR2 is YDEGEE. The sequencing used CD4+ or CD8+ T cells sorted from blood, collected in a trial of the OX40 agonist ivuxolimab. The chain carries TRBV5-8 and TRBJ1-2; weak D call: TRBD1 (6 bases). The receptor comes from an adult with an advanced solid tumor such as melanoma, head and neck, liver or kidney cancer. The chain's CDR3 is CASSSGQILGYTF. The CDR3, as DNA: TGTGCCAGCAGCTCAGGACAGATTCTCGGCTACACCTTC.